This entry features one TCR beta chain sequence. Its binding antigen is unknown. Base qualities are not at hand, and no much larger clone is one base apart. The CDR3 starts with the cysteine, ends with the phenylalanine, and has 18 residues. Just CDR3 DNA is preserved here, 54 bases in frame from base 1. From a lookup of the germline V gene (reference sequence), CDR1 and CDR2 are SGHKS and YYEKEE. Trimming removed 3 bases from V and 1 base from J; the gene matches leave 8 bases unexplained. The data originate from a study of blood T cell repertoires in COVID-19 (TCRdb year 2020). With respect to the entire study: Samples covering the acute and convalescent phases of COVID-19 were provided by collaborators in the United States, Italy and Spain. Deeply sampled blood TCRbeta repertoires from subjects exposed to, actively infected with, or recovered from COVID-19 were included in the dataset. Samples came from the ongoing ImmuneRACE study (first 160 participants) plus 1,254 subjects from 6 global collaborators. The sample metadata nearly always contained a de-identified subject ID, COVID-19 status, age in years and sex. The prospective study material was composed of cDNA or gDNA derived from T cells, B-cell-depleted T cells, or PBMCs. A freely available public database, intended as a resource for researchers studying the immune response to SARS-CoV-2, is where the repertoires were released. Where HLA class I and class II types were available, the types were taken from metadata supplied by the sample provider, not from assay-based typing. Study-wide findings and limitations: The quantity of clinical and demographic metadata differed by source and by participant and was supplied without curation.

Collaborating institutions collected whole blood in K2EDTA tubes following their own protocols. For TCRbeta analysis, collaborators shipped samples as frozen whole blood, isolated PBMCs, or DNA extracted from either of those sample types. TCRbeta CDR3 regions were amplified from genomic DNA using the immunoSEQ Assay, a bias-controlled multiplex PCR. The paper's data handling went like this. The number of nucleated cells in each sample was estimated from the amplification of reference gene primers within the assay. To quantify the absolute abundance of each unique TCRbeta CDR3 rearrangement, sequence reads were collapsed and filtered. For each sample, productive Simpson clonality was calculated by taking the square root of Simpson's diversity index across productive rearrangements. TCRdb took over this immuneACCESS table, retaining in-frame rearrangements with V and J assigned. Such tables are incomplete; in checked studies, under half of the missing clones stem from an unresolved V gene, and the remainder is unexplained. The V and J calls and clone size are taken from that table; D and trimming were inferred from the DNA. For this sample there are roughly 220,000 clones; 60% to 85% appear just once. The ten biggest clones cover around 5.4% of the sample.

This receptor chain uses TRBV5-5 and TRBJ2-2; 11 of the junction bases match TRBD2. The sequencing sample was made of peripheral blood. This receptor was taken from a woman aged 70-85 years with acute or convalescent COVID-19. The DNA reads TGTGCCAGCAGCTCCTTGACCGGGACTAGCGGGAACACCGGGGAGCTGTTTTTT. Its coded protein is CASSSLTGTSGNTGELFF. The CDR3 plus the reference TRBV5-5 and TRBJ2-2 genes for the other parts give the full variable domain: DAGVTQSPTHLIKTRGQQVTLRCSPISGHKSVSWYQQVLGQGPQFIFQYYEKEERGRGNFPDRFSARQFPNYSSELNVNALLLGDSALYLCASSSLTGTSGNTGELFFGEGSRLTVL.